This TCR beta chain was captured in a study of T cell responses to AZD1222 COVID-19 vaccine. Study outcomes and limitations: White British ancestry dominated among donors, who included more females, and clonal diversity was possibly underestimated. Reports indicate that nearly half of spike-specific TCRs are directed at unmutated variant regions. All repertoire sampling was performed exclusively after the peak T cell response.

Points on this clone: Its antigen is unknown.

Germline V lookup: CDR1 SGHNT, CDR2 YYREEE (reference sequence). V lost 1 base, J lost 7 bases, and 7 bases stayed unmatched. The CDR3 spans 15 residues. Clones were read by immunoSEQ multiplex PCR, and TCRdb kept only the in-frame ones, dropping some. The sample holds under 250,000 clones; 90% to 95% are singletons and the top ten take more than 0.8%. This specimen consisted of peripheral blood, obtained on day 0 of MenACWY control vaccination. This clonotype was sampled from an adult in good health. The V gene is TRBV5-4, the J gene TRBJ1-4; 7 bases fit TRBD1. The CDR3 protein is CASSLSQQGGEKLFF. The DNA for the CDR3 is TGTGCCAGCAGCTTGTCACAGCAGGGGGGTGAAAAACTGTTTTTT.